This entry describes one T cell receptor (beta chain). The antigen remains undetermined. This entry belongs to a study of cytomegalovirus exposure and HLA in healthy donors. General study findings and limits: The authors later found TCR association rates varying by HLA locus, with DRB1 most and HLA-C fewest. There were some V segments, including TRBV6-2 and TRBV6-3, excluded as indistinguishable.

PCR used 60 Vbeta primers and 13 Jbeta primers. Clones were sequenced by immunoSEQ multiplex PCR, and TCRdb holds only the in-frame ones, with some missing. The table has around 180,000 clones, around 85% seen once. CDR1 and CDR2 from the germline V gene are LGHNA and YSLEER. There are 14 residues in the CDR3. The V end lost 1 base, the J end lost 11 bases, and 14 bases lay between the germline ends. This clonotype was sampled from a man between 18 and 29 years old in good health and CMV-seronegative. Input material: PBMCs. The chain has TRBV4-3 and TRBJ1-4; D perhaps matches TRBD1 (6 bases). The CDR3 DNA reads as TGCGCCAGCAGCCAAGTGTCAGGGGCGGCGAAACTGTTTTTT. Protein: CASSQVSGAAKLFF.